The rows below give T cell receptor beta chains drawn from one sample of a study of naive and memory T cell subsets. From the UMI-ligation and nested PCR reads, TCRdb called clonotypes with MiXCR, one entry per CDR3 protein. The repertoire holds about 26,000 distinct CDR3 sequences, roughly 5.2% seen once, with 7.4% in the top ten. The sample was blood. These receptors originate from an adult in good health. Each CDR3 is given with its conserved first and last residue. The order of the fields is clone size, V gene, D gene, J gene, CDR3 DNA, CDR3 protein. D genes are given only for firm matches. Only part of the rows carry a size: once, few, many, or a class if the clone is expanded.

NA	TRBV11-2	NA	TRBJ2-7	TGTGCCAGCAGCTCCCCCAGGGGTAAATACGAGCAGTACTTC	CASSSPRGKYEQYF
many	TRBV7-9	NA	TRBJ2-2	TGTGCCACCGTCTTAGTGAACACCGGGGAGCTGTTTTTT	CATVLVNTGELFF
many	TRBV28	NA	TRBJ2-1	TGTGCCGCCGAGGAGGGCCTGGCCGGTGAGCAGTTCTTC	CAAEEGLAGEQFF
many	TRBV4-2	NA	TRBJ1-1	TGTGCCAGCAGCCAAGTCGGTTACAGGCCTGAGGCTTTCTTT	CASSQVGYRPEAFF
few	TRBV7-9	NA	TRBJ1-4	TGTGCCAGCAGCCCAAGTGAAGGGGCAAAACTGTTTTTT	CASSPSEGAKLFF
many	TRBV27	TRBD2	TRBJ2-2	TGTGCCAGCAGTTTAACTAGCGGGAGACGCGACACCGGGGAGCTGTTTTTT	CASSLTSGRRDTGELFF
NA	TRBV29-1	NA	TRBJ2-7	TGCAGCGTTGAGTTACGGGCAGGGCGTTCGTACGAGCAGTACTTC	CSVELRAGRSYEQYF
NA	TRBV28	NA	TRBJ2-2	TGTGCCAGCAGTACCCGCCCCGGGGAGCTGTTTTTT	CASSTRPGELFF
many	TRBV6-5	NA	TRBJ2-7	TGTGCCAGCACGTCGGGCAGGGTCTCCTACGAGCAGTACTTC	CASTSGRVSYEQYF
few	TRBV4-1	NA	TRBJ2-7	TGCGCCAGCAGCCAAGAGCGAGCGCGGACCTACGAGCAGTACTTC	CASSQERARTYEQYF
many	TRBV29-1	NA	TRBJ1-1	TGCAGCGGGGGTAGTCGGGCTGAAGCTTTCTTT	CSGGSRAEAFF
many	TRBV4-1	NA	TRBJ1-6	TGCGCCAGCAGCCAAGACGGCAGGGGCGACTCACCCCTCCACTTT	CASSQDGRGDSPLHF
many	TRBV4-1	TRBD2	TRBJ2-1	TGCGCCAGCGATTCCGGGACTAGCCACCCCCCCCCTCTCAATGAGCAGTTCTTC	CASDSGTSHPPPLNEQFF
many	TRBV29-1	NA	TRBJ2-1	TGCAGCGTAGGTCACAATGAGCAGTTCTTC	CSVGHNEQFF
many	TRBV29-1	NA	TRBJ2-1	TGCAGCGTTGACTTAGCGAGGCAGAATGAGCAGTTCTTC	CSVDLARQNEQFF
many	TRBV18	NA	TRBJ2-3	TGTGCCAGCTCACCAGGGCTAGCTCTCTATCCGCAGTATTTT	CASSPGLALYPQYF
many	TRBV2	NA	TRBJ1-5	TGTGCCAGCAGGAAGTCCGGAAGGGGCAATCAGCCCCAGCATTTT	CASRKSGRGNQPQHF
many	TRBV20-1	NA	TRBJ2-7	TGCAGTGCGGAGAACAGGAGGGCCGGGGACGAGCAGTACTTC	CSAENRRAGDEQYF
many	TRBV20-1	NA	TRBJ2-5	TGCAGTGCCACCTCTGGAGGGGGTGGAGAGACCCAGTACTTC	CSATSGGGGETQYF
NA	TRBV28	NA	TRBJ2-7	TGTGCCAGCAGCCCGCCGAGCACACCGAGTTTGGACTTC	CASSPPSTPSLDF
NA	TRBV6-5	TRBD1	TRBJ1-1	TGTGCCAGCAGTTACGGGACAGGGGCGGACACTGAAGCTTTCTTT	CASSYGTGADTEAFF
many	TRBV7-6	NA	TRBJ2-5	TGTGCCAGCAGCCTATATTGGACGGGAGAGACCCAGTACTTC	CASSLYWTGETQYF
few	TRBV6-2/TRBV6-3	TRBD2	TRBJ2-6	TGTGCCAGCAGTTACTCGGGAGGGACTAGCTACTCTGGGGCCAACGTCCTGACTTTC	CASSYSGGTSYSGANVLTF
many	TRBV29-1	TRBD1	TRBJ1-5	TGCAGCGTTCGTGCCAAGGACAGGGTGGCAAGGCCCCAGCATTTT	CSVRAKDRVARPQHF
NA	TRBV28	TRBD1	TRBJ1-5	TGTGCCAGCAGTTTACCGGACAGGTTGAATCAGCCCCAGCATTTT	CASSLPDRLNQPQHF
many	TRBV6-2/TRBV6-3	NA	TRBJ1-1	TGTGCCAGCAGTTACGGGCCCAGGGGTGGCACTGAAGCTTTCTTT	CASSYGPRGGTEAFF
few	TRBV4-3	NA	TRBJ2-1	TGCGCCAGCAGCCCTCAAACTGGGGGGCATATCACCTACAATGAGCAGTTCTTC	CASSPQTGGHITYNEQFF
many	TRBV7-6	NA	TRBJ1-1	TGTGCCAGCAGCATCGTTGGTACCGCGGAAGCTTTCTTT	CASSIVGTAEAFF
many	TRBV20-1	NA	TRBJ2-5	TGCAGTGCCACCGACGGGAGCGAGACCCAGTACTTC	CSATDGSETQYF
many	TRBV7-2	NA	TRBJ2-7	TGTGCCAGCAGCTTAGCGAGCGGCCTGGGCGAGCAGTACTTC	CASSLASGLGEQYF
many	TRBV4-1	NA	TRBJ2-5	TGCGCCAGCAGACCTGACAGCCTCAGGGAGACCCAGTACTTC	CASRPDSLRETQYF
few	TRBV19	NA	TRBJ2-1	TGTGCCAGTAGTTCGGACTCCTACAATGAGCAGTTCTTC	CASSSDSYNEQFF
many	TRBV19	TRBD1	TRBJ2-7	TGTGCCAGTAGTTTCCGAGACAGGGGTTACGAGCAGTACTTC	CASSFRDRGYEQYF
few	TRBV30	NA	TRBJ2-5	TGTGCCTGGAGTGTCCAGGACGAAGAGACCCAGTACTTC	CAWSVQDEETQYF
many	TRBV20-1	TRBD2	TRBJ2-7	TGCAGTGCTAGAGATTCGTTTAGCGGGAGGGCCCTGGACGAGCAGTACTTC	CSARDSFSGRALDEQYF
many	TRBV7-9	TRBD2	TRBJ2-3	TGTGCCAGCAGCCTGGGACTAGAGGCAGATACGCAGTATTTT	CASSLGLEADTQYF
medium-sized	TRBV20-1	TRBD1	TRBJ1-1	TGCAGTGCTAGTCCATCTGGGGACAGTGGCACTGAAGCTTTCTTT	CSASPSGDSGTEAFF
NA	TRBV19	TRBD2	TRBJ2-1	TGTGCCAGTAGTATAGGCACTAGCGTTTACAATGAGCAGTTCTTC	CASSIGTSVYNEQFF
many	TRBV10-3	NA	TRBJ2-3	TGTGCCATCAGTGAGGAAGGGCGGGATACAGATACGCAGTATTTT	CAISEEGRDTDTQYF
many	TRBV7-3	TRBD1	TRBJ1-1	TGTGCCAGCAGCTTAAACAGGGGCGCCACTGAAGCTTTCTTT	CASSLNRGATEAFF
many	TRBV19	TRBD2	TRBJ2-7	TGTGCCAGTAGTATCGATGCTAGCGGGAGTATTTACGAGCAGTACTTC	CASSIDASGSIYEQYF
many	TRBV6-2/TRBV6-3	NA	TRBJ2-7	TGTGCCAGCAGTCCCGGGCCCCGTGCGGAGCAGTACTTC	CASSPGPRAEQYF
many	TRBV7-9	NA	TRBJ1-1	TGTGCCAGCACCCCCTATGAGGGCACTGAAGCTTTCTTT	CASTPYEGTEAFF
many	TRBV25-1	NA	TRBJ2-3	TGTGCCAGCAGTGGCGGAGGGTCCCGCACAGATACGCAGTATTTT	CASSGGGSRTDTQYF
many	TRBV7-6	TRBD1	TRBJ1-3	TGTGCCAGCAGCCCCTGGACAGGGGACAACTCTGGAAACACCATATATTTT	CASSPWTGDNSGNTIYF
many	TRBV7-9	NA	TRBJ1-1	TGTGCCAGCAGACAGGGTGTCGAAACTGAAGCTTTCTTT	CASRQGVETEAFF
many	TRBV29-1	NA	TRBJ2-3	TGCAGCGTTGAATTCCGGGGGGCCTTCACAGATACGCAGTATTTT	CSVEFRGAFTDTQYF
many	TRBV4-3	NA	TRBJ1-1	TGCGCCAGCAGCCAAAGGCCGAACACTGAAGCTTTCTTT	CASSQRPNTEAFF
many	TRBV6-5	NA	TRBJ2-2	TGTGCCAGCAGTTACTCAGACAGGACCGGGGAGCTGTTTTTT	CASSYSDRTGELFF
NA	TRBV30	TRBD1	TRBJ1-1	TGTGCCTGGAGCCGACAGGGGGCGATTGCTGAAGCTTTCTTT	CAWSRQGAIAEAFF